This T cell receptor beta chain derives from a study of blood T cell repertoires in COVID-19. For the study at large: Italy, Spain and the United States were the sources of the convalescent and acute COVID-19 samples. T cells, B-cell-depleted T cells, or PBMCs provided the cDNA or gDNA that served as material.

In the source study's methods: Reference gene primers were amplified, and this amplification served to estimate nucleated cell counts. Clones were sequenced by immunoSEQ multiplex PCR, and TCRdb holds only the in-frame ones, with some missing. The DNA gave D and trimming, while V, J and clone size come from that table. This sample has roughly 250,000 clones, with about nine tenths found just once. Self-reported history from a screening survey and questionnaire set each donor's cohort. V dropped 6 bases and J dropped 6 bases, with 22 bases sitting between them. CDR1 is SNHLY and CDR2 is FYNNEI in the germline V gene. This CDR3 comprises 16 residues.

The source material was PBMCs or T cells enriched from blood (not recorded which). This receptor was identified in a woman in her late teens or twenties who had recovered from COVID-19. This chain uses TRBV2 with TRBJ2-3; possibly TRBD1 for D (6 bases). As DNA, the CDR3 is TGTGCCAGCAGAAGGACTTCCATAGGGGGTCCGGATACGCAGTATTTT. Translating gives CASRRTSIGGPDTQYF. The full variable domain, its missing parts supplied by reference TRBV2 and TRBJ2-3, is EPEVTQTPSHQVTQMGQEVILRCVPISNHLYFYWYRQILGQKVEFLVSFYNNEISEKSEIFDDQFSVERPDGSNFTLKIRSTKLEDSAMYFCASRRTSIGGPDTQYFGPGTRLTVL.